This entry lists 17 T cell receptor beta chains sequenced from one sample in a study of breast tumors, draining lymph nodes, adjacent tissues. TCRdb called the multiplex PCR reads again in MiXCR, with one record for every CDR3 protein. The sample has 75,000 to 100,000 distinct CDR3 sequences; about 20% are singletons. The lymph nodes were axillary draining lymph nodes from breast cancer patients. Sequencing used axillary lymph node tissue. Source of these receptors: a female donor with breast cancer. Some clones in this sample may be carry-over from other donors' samples.

With regard to this clonotype: The junction differs from germline at one of its ends, possibly a read error. The chain combines TRBV4-3 with TRBJ2-5; D could derive from TRBD1 or TRBD2 (5 bases each). The CDR3 loop spans 13 amino acids. The germline V gene encodes CDR1 LGHNA and CDR2 YSLEER. The CDR3: CASSLGRQETLYF. CDR3 bases: TGCGCCAGCAGCTTGGGACGGCAAGAGACCCTGTACTTC.

A few counts support this clonotype. A much more abundant neighbour one base away suggests this may be a read error. Since no conserved phenylalanine or tryptophan closes the CDR3, a read error is the likely cause. V usage is TRBV6-2 or TRBV6-3 and J usage is TRBJ2-7; 9 nucleotides agree with TRBD2. CDR3 length: 14 amino acids. Germline V gene lookup returns CDR1 MNHEY and CDR2 SVGEGT. V lost 6 bases and J lost 0; bases outside the gene matches: 3. CDR3 sequence reads: CASRGTSNSYEQYS. As DNA, the CDR3 is TGTGCCAGCAGAGGGACTAGCAACTCCTACGAGCAGTACTCC.

This clonotype occurred many times. The CDR3 spells CASGFRGSSYEQYF. The DNA for the CDR3 is TGTGCCAGCGGATTCAGGGGGAGCTCCTACGAGCAGTACTTC. The V and J genes are TRBV27 and TRBJ2-7; 7 nucleotides align to TRBD1. This CDR3 spans 14 amino acids. From germline, CDR1 is MNHEY and CDR2 SMNVEV (reference sequence). J gave up 0 bases and V 8 bases, and 7 bases lay outside the gene matches.

At least ten counts were recorded for this clonotype. This chain links TRBV29-1 with TRBJ2-7; TRBD2 matches at 9 bases. The length of the CDR3 is 14 residues. Germline assignment: CDR1 SQVTM and CDR2 ANQGSEA. CDR3 residues: CRNSRAGGSYEQYF. In DNA form, the CDR3 reads TGCAGGAATAGTAGGGCGGGAGGGTCCTACGAGCAGTACTTC.

This clonotype came up many times. The V and J genes are TRBV7-8 and TRBJ2-2; D ambiguous. V was shortened by 5 bases and J by 2 bases, with 21 bases between the two germline ends. The CDR3 is made up of 18 amino acids. Germline lookup yields CDR1 SGHVS and CDR2 FQNEAQ. The CDR3 sequence: CASSLPPLAQHNTGELFF. CDR3 sequence (DNA): TGTGCCAGCAGCCTGCCGCCATTAGCACAACACAACACCGGGGAGCTGTTTTTT. Together with reference TRBV7-8 and TRBJ2-2, the CDR3 gives the full variable domain: GAGVSQSPRYKVAKRGQDVALRCDPISGHVSLFWYQQALGQGPEFLTYFQNEAQLDKSGLPSDRFFAERPEGSVSTLKIQRTQQEDSAVYLCASSLPPLAQHNTGELFFGEGSRLTVL.

This clonotype appeared a few times. The rearrangement uses TRBV27 and TRBJ2-5; no clear D. This CDR3 comprises 13 residues. V was trimmed by 3 bases and J by 5 bases, leaving 10 bases between them. Germline CDR1 and CDR2: MNHEY and SMNVEV (reference sequence). This CDR3 is CASSLIPAETQYF. The CDR3 DNA follows: TGTGCCAGCAGTTTGATCCCGGCGGAGACCCAGTACTTC.

This clonotype was counted many times. This rearrangement joins TRBV11-2 to TRBJ2-3; 9 bases are shared with TRBD2. This CDR3 contains 19 residues. CDR1 SGHAT and CDR2 FQNNGV come from the germline V gene. With 1 base clipped from V and 6 bases from J, the junction kept 17 bases outside the gene matches. CDR3 sequence: CASSLGNRTSVGSTDTQYF. The CDR3 coding sequence is TGTGCCAGCAGCTTAGGGAACCGGACTAGCGTCGGGTCTACTGATACGCAGTATTTT.

Worth noting for this clonotype: This sequence may be a read error, since a much larger clone differs from it by one base. The CDR3 sequence: CASSQTAGANSYGYTF. CDR3 nucleotides: TGTGCCAGCAGCCAAACCGCGGGGGCTAACTCCTATGGCTACACCTTC. V gene TRBV6-1 combines with J gene TRBJ1-2, with D maybe TRBD1 (6 bases). The V end lost 6 bases, the J end lost 4 bases, and 21 bases lay between the germline ends. Germline lookup yields CDR1 MNHNS and CDR2 SASEGT. The CDR3 loop spans 16 amino acids.

This clonotype was counted ten times or more. The V call is TRBV6-2 or TRBV6-3, the J call TRBJ2-1; D uncertain. The CDR3 totals 11 residues. Germline assignment: CDR1 MNHEY and CDR2 SVGEGT. With 3 bases removed from V and 15 bases from J, the gap between germline ends came to 12 bases. The DNA of the CDR3 is TGTGCCAGCAGTTATGGTTTGGTGCGGTTCTTC. It is translated as CASSYGLVRFF.

This chain connects TRBV3-1 to TRBJ2-1; the D is unclear. Germline lookup yields CDR1 LGHDT and CDR2 YNNKEL (reference sequence). Trimming removed 1 base from V and 6 bases from J, with 13 bases in between. The CDR3 loop spans 15 amino acids. This CDR3 is CASSQGDILGNEQFF. Here the CDR3 DNA reads TGTGCCAGCAGCCAAGGGGATATCCTCGGCAATGAGCAGTTCTTC.

This clonotype has at least ten counts. The CDR3 DNA sequence: TGTGCCAGCAGCCTAGCGGGAGGTTTGGATACGCAGTATTTT. It specifies CASSLAGGLDTQYF. The chain combines TRBV7-3 with TRBJ2-3; TRBD2 agrees at 11 bases. CDR1 and CDR2 (germline): SGHTA, FQGTGA. V was pared by 5 bases and J by 6 bases, with 4 bases of the junction left unmatched. The CDR3 extends over 14 amino acids.

This clonotype was observed at least ten times. CDR3 region: CASSQITGGKDYGYTF. The CDR3 region has the DNA TGCGCCAGCAGCCAAATCACCGGGGGGAAGGACTATGGCTACACCTTC. This chain uses TRBV4-1 with TRBJ1-2; possibly TRBD1 for D (5 bases). Germline lookup yields CDR1 MGHRA and CDR2 YSYEKL. This CDR3 is built from 16 residues. V was trimmed by 2 bases and J by 3 bases, leaving 16 bases between them.

The genes are TRBV27 and TRBJ1-2; 8 positions agree with TRBD1. Unmatched junction bases numbered 3, after V lost 6 bases and J lost 0 bases. This CDR3 contains 14 residues. The germline CDR1 and CDR2 sequences are MNHEY and SMNVEV (reference sequence). As DNA, the CDR3 is TGTGCCAGCAGGGGACAGGCCCCTAACTATGGCTACACCTTC. It yields the protein CASRGQAPNYGYTF.

This clonotype was picked up many times. The gene calls are TRBV6-2 or TRBV6-3 and TRBJ2-3; 11 nucleotides match TRBD2. There are 15 residues in the CDR3. CDR1 MNHEY and CDR2 SVGEGT come from the germline V gene. Trimming removed 5 bases from V and 2 bases from J; junction bases left unmatched: 3. The CDR3 reads CASSILAGATDTQYF. CDR3 nucleotide sequence: TGTGCCAGCAGTATACTAGCGGGAGCCACAGATACGCAGTATTTT.

As to this clonotype: The conserved phenylalanine or tryptophan is not found at the CDR3 terminus, so this likely reflects a read error. The chain couples TRBV2 to TRBJ1-6; perhaps TRBD1 as D (6 bases). The CDR3 has 14 amino acids. The germline V gene has CDR1 SNHLY and CDR2 FYNNEI. This chain's CDR3 is CVSIPGRGRSPLHC. CDR3 sequence (DNA): TGTGTCAGCATTCCGGGCAGGGGACGCTCACCCCTCCACTGT.

This clonotype was observed many times. J is TRBJ2-1 and V is TRBV10-3; weak D call: TRBD1 (6 bases). The CDR3 covers 15 residues. The V gene's germline CDR1 is ENHRY and CDR2 SYGVKD. V lost 3 bases, J lost 2 bases, and 11 bases lay in between. The CDR3 reads CAISDLAGAYNEQFF. CDR3 coding DNA: TGTGCCATCAGTGATTTGGCAGGGGCCTACAATGAGCAGTTCTTC.

In its sample, this clonotype was seen many times. The chain carries TRBV2 and TRBJ2-2, with no clear D. V was pared by 6 bases and J by 3 bases, with 5 bases between. CDR1 and CDR2 (germline): SNHLY, FYNNEI. The CDR3 has 12 amino acids. CDR3 in DNA: TGTGCCAGCAGCGTACACACCGGGGAGCTGTTTTTT. Protein sequence: CASSVHTGELFF.